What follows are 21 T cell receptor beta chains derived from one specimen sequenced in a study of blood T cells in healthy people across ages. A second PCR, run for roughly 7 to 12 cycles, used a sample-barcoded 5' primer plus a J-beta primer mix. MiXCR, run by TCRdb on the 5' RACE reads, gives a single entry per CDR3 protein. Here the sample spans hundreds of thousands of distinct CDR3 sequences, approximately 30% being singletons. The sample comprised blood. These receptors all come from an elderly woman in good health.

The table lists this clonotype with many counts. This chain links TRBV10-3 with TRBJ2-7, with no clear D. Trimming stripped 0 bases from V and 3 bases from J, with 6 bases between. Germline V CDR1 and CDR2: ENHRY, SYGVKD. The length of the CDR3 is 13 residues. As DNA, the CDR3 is TGTGCCATCAGTGAGTCGAACCTCTACGAGCAGTACTTC. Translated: CAISESNLYEQYF.

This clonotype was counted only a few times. CDR3 sequence (DNA): TGTGCCAGCAGCTCCTCCGCGGGTACTGGAAACACCATATATTTT. It encodes CASSSSAGTGNTIYF. V gene TRBV7-2 combines with J gene TRBJ1-3; D remains unclear. Germline CDR1 and CDR2: SGHTA and FQGNSA. V shed 4 bases and J shed 2 bases, with 12 bases lying between them. There are 15 residues in the CDR3.

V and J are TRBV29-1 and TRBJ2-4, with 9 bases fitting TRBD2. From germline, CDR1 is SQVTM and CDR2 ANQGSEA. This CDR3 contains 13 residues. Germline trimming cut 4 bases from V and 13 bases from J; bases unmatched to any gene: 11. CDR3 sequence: CSVVAGERGEQYF. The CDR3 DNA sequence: TGCAGCGTTGTAGCGGGAGAGCGAGGAGAGCAGTACTTC.

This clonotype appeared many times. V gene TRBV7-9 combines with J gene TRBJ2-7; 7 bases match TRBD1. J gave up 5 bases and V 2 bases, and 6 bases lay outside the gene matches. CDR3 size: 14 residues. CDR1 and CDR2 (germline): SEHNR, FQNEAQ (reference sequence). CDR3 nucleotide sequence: TGTGCCAGCAGCTTAACGCACAGGGGTCACGAGCAGTACTTC. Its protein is CASSLTHRGHEQYF.

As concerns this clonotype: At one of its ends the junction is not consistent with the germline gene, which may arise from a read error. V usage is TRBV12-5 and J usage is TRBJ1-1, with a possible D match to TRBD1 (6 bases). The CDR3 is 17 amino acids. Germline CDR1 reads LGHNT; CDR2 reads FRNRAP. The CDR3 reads CASGLPSGGARGTGAFF. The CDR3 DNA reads TGTGCTAGTGGTTTGCCCTCGGGGGGGGCGAGGGGCACTGGAGCTTTCTTT.

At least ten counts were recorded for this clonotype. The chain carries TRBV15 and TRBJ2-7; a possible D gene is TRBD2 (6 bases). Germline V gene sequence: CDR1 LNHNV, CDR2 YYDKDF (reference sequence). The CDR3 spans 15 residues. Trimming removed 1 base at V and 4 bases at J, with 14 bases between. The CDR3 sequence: CATSRGGTLGYEQYF. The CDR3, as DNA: TGTGCCACCAGCAGAGGGGGGACTCTGGGGTACGAGCAGTACTTC.

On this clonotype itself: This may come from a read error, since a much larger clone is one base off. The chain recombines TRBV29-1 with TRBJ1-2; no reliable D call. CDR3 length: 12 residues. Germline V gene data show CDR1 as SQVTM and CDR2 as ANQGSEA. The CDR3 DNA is TGCTGCGTTGAGACACCCTACTATGGCTACACCTTC. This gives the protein CCVETPYYGYTF.

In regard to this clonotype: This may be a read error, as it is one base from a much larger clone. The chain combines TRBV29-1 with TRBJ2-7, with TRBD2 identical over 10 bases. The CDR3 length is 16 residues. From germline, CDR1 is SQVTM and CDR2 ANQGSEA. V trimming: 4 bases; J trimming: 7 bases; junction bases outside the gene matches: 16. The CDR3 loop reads CSVVKASGGAWGEQYF. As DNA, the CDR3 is TGCAGCGTTGTGAAGGCAAGCGGGGGGGCTTGGGGAGAGCAGTACTTC.

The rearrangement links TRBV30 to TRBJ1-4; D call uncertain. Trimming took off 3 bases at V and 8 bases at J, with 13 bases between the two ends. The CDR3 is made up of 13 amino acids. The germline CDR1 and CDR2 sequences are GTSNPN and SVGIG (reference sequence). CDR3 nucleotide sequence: TGTGCCTGGAGGGGAGGGCAGCTCGAAAAACTGTTTTTT. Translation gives CAWRGGQLEKLFF.

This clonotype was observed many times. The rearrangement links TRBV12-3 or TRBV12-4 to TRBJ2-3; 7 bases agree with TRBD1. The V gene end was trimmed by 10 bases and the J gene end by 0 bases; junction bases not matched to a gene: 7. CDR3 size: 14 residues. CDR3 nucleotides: TGTGCCACGGATTCGGGACAGAGCACAGATACGCAGTATTTT. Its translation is CATDSGQSTDTQYF.

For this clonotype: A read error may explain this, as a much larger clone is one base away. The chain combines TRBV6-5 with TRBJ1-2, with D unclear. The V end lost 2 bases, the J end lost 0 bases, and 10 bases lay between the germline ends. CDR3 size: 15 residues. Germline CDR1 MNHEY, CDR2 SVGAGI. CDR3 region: CASSYGGLPNYGYTF. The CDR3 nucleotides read TGTGCCAGCAGTTACGGCGGGCTACCTAACTATGGCTACACCTTC.

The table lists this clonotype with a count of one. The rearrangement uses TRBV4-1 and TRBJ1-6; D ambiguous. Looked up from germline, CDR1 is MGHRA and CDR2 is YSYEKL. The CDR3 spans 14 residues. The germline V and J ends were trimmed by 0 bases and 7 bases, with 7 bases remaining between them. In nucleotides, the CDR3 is TGCGCCAGCAGCCAAGATCTGGTGAATTCACCCCTCCACTTT. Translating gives CASSQDLVNSPLHF.

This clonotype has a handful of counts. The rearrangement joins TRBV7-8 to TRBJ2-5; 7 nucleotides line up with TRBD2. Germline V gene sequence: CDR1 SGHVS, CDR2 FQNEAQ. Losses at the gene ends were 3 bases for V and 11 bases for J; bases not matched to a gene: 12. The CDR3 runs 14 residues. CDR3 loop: CASSLASGVNEQYF. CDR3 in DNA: TGTGCCAGCAGCTTGGCTAGCGGCGTTAATGAGCAGTACTTC.

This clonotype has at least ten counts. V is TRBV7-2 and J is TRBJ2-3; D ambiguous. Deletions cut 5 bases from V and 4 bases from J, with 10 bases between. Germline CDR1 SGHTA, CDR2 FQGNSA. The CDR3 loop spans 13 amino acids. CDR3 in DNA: TGTGCCAGCAGCCGTCCAGACTCAGATACGCAGTATTTT. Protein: CASSRPDSDTQYF. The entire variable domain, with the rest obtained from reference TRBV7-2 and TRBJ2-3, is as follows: GAGVSQSPSNKVTEKGKDVELRCDPISGHTALYWYRQSLGQGLEFLIYFQGNSAPDKSGLPSDRFSAERTGGSVSTLTIQRTQQEDSAVYLCASSRPDSDTQYFGPGTRLTVL.

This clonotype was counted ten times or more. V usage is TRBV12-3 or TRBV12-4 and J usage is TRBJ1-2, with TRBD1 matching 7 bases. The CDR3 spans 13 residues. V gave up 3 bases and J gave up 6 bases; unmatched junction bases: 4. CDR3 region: CASSFPTGDGYTF. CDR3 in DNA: TGTGCCAGCAGTTTTCCAACAGGGGATGGCTACACCTTC.

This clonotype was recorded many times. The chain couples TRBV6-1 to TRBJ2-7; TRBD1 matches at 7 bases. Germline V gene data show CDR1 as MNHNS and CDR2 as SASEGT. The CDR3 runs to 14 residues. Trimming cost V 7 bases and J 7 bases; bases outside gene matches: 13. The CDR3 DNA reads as TGTGCCAGCATACCCGGGACAGCAGTTGGTGAGCAGTACTTC. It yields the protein CASIPGTAVGEQYF.

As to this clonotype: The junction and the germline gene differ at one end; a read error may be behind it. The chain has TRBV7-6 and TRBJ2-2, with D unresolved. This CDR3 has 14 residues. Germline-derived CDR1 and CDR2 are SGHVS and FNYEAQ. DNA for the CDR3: TGTGCCGGCAGCCACCACCCCAACACCGGGGAGCTGTTTTTT. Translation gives CAGSHHPNTGELFF. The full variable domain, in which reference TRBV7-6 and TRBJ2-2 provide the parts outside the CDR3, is GAGVSQSPRYKVTKRGQDVALRCDPISGHVSLYWYRQALGQGPEFLTYFNYEAQQDKSGLPNDRFSAERPEGSISTLTIQRTEQRDSAMYRCAGSHHPNTGELFFGEGSRLTVL.

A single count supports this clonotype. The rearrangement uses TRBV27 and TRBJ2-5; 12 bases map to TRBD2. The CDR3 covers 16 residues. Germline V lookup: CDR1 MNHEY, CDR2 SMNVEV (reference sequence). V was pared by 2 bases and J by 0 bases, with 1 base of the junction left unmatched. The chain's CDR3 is CASSLGTSGYQETQYF. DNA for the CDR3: TGTGCCAGCAGTTTAGGGACTAGCGGGTACCAAGAGACCCAGTACTTC.

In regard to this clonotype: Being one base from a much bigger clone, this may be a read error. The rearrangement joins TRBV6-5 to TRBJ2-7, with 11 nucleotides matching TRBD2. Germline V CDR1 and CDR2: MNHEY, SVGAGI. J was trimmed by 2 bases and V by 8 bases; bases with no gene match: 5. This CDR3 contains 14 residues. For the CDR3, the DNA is TGTGCCAGCGGCCGACTAGCGGGGACCTACGAGCAGTACTTC. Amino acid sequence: CASGRLAGTYEQYF.

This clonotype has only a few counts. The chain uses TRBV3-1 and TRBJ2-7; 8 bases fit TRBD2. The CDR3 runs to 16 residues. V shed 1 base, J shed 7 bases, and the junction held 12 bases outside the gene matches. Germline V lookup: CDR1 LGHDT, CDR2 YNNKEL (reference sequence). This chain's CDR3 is CASSQGGSGGRREQYF. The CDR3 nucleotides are TGTGCCAGCAGCCAAGGAGGAAGCGGGGGCCGGCGGGAGCAGTACTTC.

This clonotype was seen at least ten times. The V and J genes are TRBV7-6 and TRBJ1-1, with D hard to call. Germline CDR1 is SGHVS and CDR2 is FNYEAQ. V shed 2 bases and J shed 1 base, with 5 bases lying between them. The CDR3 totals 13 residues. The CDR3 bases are TGTGCCAGCAGCTTAAGGGCGAACACTGAAGCTTTCTTT. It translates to CASSLRANTEAFF. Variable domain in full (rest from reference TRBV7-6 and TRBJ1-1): GAGVSQSPRYKVTKRGQDVALRCDPISGHVSLYWYRQALGQGPEFLTYFNYEAQQDKSGLPNDRFSAERPEGSISTLTIQRTEQRDSAMYRCASSLRANTEAFFGQGTRLTVV.